The 27 T cell receptor beta chains below come from one sample, sequenced in a study of breast tumors, draining lymph nodes, adjacent tissues. TCRdb redid the calling of the multiplex PCR reads with MiXCR, one entry per CDR3 protein. The data show about 6,600 distinct CDR3 sequences, approximately 42% seen once. Sequencing was done on a sample of tumor-adjacent breast tissue. Every receptor here comes from a female donor with breast cancer. Some clones in this sample may be carry-over from other donors' samples.

This clonotype is judged medium-sized (0.01 to 0.1%). The chain links TRBV3-1 to TRBJ2-5, with 12 bases that match TRBD2. V lost 4 bases, J lost 4 bases, and 4 bases stayed unmatched. Germline assignment: CDR1 LGHDT and CDR2 YNNKEL (reference sequence). There are 15 residues in the CDR3. The DNA for the CDR3 is TGTGCCAGCAGCCGGACTAGCGGGATTTTAGAGACCCAGTACTTC. It codes for CASSRTSGILETQYF.

This clonotype was recorded a few times. V usage is TRBV6-2 or TRBV6-3 and J usage is TRBJ2-6; D is unresolved. The CDR3 has 15 residues. Germline assignment: CDR1 MNHEY and CDR2 SVGEGT. Trimming removed 3 bases at V and 0 bases at J, with 6 bases between. CDR3 sequence: CASSYTVSGANVLTF. CDR3 DNA sequence: TGTGCCAGCAGTTATACAGTCTCTGGGGCCAACGTCCTGACTTTC.

The chain joins TRBV13 to TRBJ1-6; the D is unclear. Germline CDR1 and CDR2: PRHDT and FYEKMQ (reference sequence). The CDR3 runs to 16 residues. Trimming took off 2 bases at V and 0 bases at J, with 8 bases between the two ends. CDR3 sequence: CASSLSRGSYNSPLHF. The CDR3 region has the DNA TGTGCCAGCAGCTTAAGCCGGGGCTCCTATAATTCACCCCTCCACTTT.

CDR3 amino acids: CSALGTAGNSPLHF. The CDR3 region has the DNA TGCAGTGCCCTTGGGACAGCGGGTAATTCACCCCTCCACTTT. The chain employs TRBV20-1 and TRBJ1-6; 7 bases match TRBD1. This CDR3 contains 14 residues. V shed 6 bases and J 6 bases; nucleotides not matched to a gene: 8. Looked up from germline, CDR1 is DFQATT and CDR2 is SNEGSKA (reference sequence).

V gene TRBV7-2 combines with J gene TRBJ2-7; 12 nucleotides align to TRBD2. The trim removed 5 bases at V and 2 bases at J, leaving 10 bases unmatched. The CDR3 totals 17 residues. CDR1 and CDR2 (germline): SGHTA, FQGNSA. The CDR3 coding sequence is TGTGCCAGCAGCCGCAGACTAGCGGGAGCCCCACCCTACGAGCAGTACTTC. Its protein product is CASSRRLAGAPPYEQYF.

This clonotype was observed many times. This sequence joins TRBV9 and TRBJ2-2; weak D call: TRBD2 (7 bases). The germline gives CDR1 SGDLS, CDR2 YYNGEE. Deletions cut 4 bases from V and 7 bases from J, with 20 bases between. The CDR3 has 16 residues. The CDR3 nucleotides are TGTGCCAGCAGCCTCGTTGGGGGGGCGACGGGCGGGGAGCTGTTTTTT. Its protein is CASSLVGGATGGELFF. Full variable domain (rest looked up from reference TRBV9 and TRBJ2-2): DSGVTQTPKHLITATGQRVTLRCSPRSGDLSVYWYQQSLDQGLQFLIQYYNGEERAKGNILERFSAQQFPDLHSELNLSSLELGDSALYFCASSLVGGATGGELFFGEGSRLTVL.

This clonotype is labeled as medium-sized. The rearrangement links TRBV4-3 to TRBJ1-2; 9 bases map to TRBD1. V shed 1 base, J shed 8 bases, and the junction held 8 bases outside the gene matches. The CDR3 runs to 15 residues. Germline lookup yields CDR1 LGHNA and CDR2 YSLEER. Here the CDR3 DNA reads TGCGCCAGCAGCCAAGCCGGGACAGGGTTTGCGGGCTACACCTTC. Protein: CASSQAGTGFAGYTF.

This clonotype was found many times. This chain joins TRBV20-1 and TRBJ1-4, with D hard to call. This CDR3 is 16 amino acids long. Germline lookup yields CDR1 DFQATT and CDR2 SNEGSKA (reference sequence). Trimming took off 0 bases at V and 0 bases at J, with 11 bases between the two ends. CDR3 region: CSARDPDKPTNEKLFF. The CDR3 coding sequence is TGCAGTGCTAGAGATCCCGACAAGCCAACTAATGAAAAACTGTTTTTT.

This clonotype is medium-sized. The CDR3 coding sequence is TGCAGTGCGGACTACGACAACGGGAATGAGCAGTTCTTC. This codes for CSADYDNGNEQFF. This chain uses TRBV20-1 with TRBJ2-1; D perhaps matches TRBD2 (6 bases). CDR3 length: 13 residues. Trimming removed 6 bases from V and 7 bases from J, with 16 bases in between. Germline V CDR1 and CDR2: DFQATT, SNEGSKA (reference sequence).

By share, this clonotype counts as medium-sized (0.01 to 0.1%). The chain recombines TRBV7-3 with TRBJ2-3; the match to TRBD2 covers 7 bases. V lost 1 base to trimming and J lost 5 bases; unmatched junction nucleotides: 0. Germline V gene sequence: CDR1 SGHTA, CDR2 FQGTGA. This CDR3 region has 13 residues. CDR3 loop: CASSLKRGDTQYF. For the CDR3, the DNA is TGTGCCAGCAGCTTAAAGCGGGGAGATACGCAGTATTTT.

The rearrangement joins TRBV2 to TRBJ1-2; TRBD1 matches 10 bases. In germline, CDR1 is SNHLY, CDR2 FYNNEI. V shed 6 bases, J shed 5 bases, and the junction held 9 bases outside the gene matches. The CDR3 runs to 15 residues. Written as DNA, the CDR3 is TGTGCCAGCAGGATGACAGGGGGCGAGGGGTATGGCTACACCTTC. Amino acids: CASRMTGGEGYGYTF.

This clonotype was detected only a few times. The chain employs TRBV7-8 and TRBJ1-1; 8 nucleotides align to TRBD1. V shed 5 bases, J shed 5 bases, and the junction held 13 bases outside the gene matches. Germline V lookup: CDR1 SGHVS, CDR2 FQNEAQ. The CDR3 totals 16 residues. The CDR3 DNA is TGTGCCAGCAGCAATTCCCTCAGGGGGCGGAGGACTGAAGCTTTCTTT. Amino acid sequence: CASSNSLRGRRTEAFF. The full variable domain, in which reference TRBV7-8 and TRBJ1-1 provide the parts outside the CDR3, is GAGVSQSPRYKVAKRGQDVALRCDPISGHVSLFWYQQALGQGPEFLTYFQNEAQLDKSGLPSDRFFAERPEGSVSTLKIQRTQQEDSAVYLCASSNSLRGRRTEAFFGQGTRLTVV.

The chain joins TRBV5-8 to TRBJ1-5; weak D call: TRBD1 (6 bases). V lost 2 bases, J lost 6 bases, and 12 bases lay in between. The CDR3 contains 14 residues. The germline gives CDR1 SGHTS, CDR2 YDEGEE. The CDR3 loop reads CASSLGGDAQPQHF. The CDR3 region has the DNA TGTGCCAGCAGCTTAGGGGGGGATGCTCAGCCCCAGCATTTT.

This clonotype is labeled medium-sized. The CDR3 DNA is TGTGCCAGCAGCTTAGACGAGGGTCAGCCCCAGCATTTT. It encodes CASSLDEGQPQHF. The rearrangement joins TRBV7-9 to TRBJ1-5; D call uncertain. Trimming removed 1 base at V and 6 bases at J, with 7 bases between. Per germline, CDR1 SEHNR and CDR2 FQNEAQ (reference sequence). The CDR3 consists of 13 residues.

The chain links TRBV12-3 or TRBV12-4 to TRBJ2-7, with TRBD2 matching over 9 bases. This CDR3 has 13 amino acids. V was pared by 6 bases and J by 4 bases, with 4 bases of the junction left unmatched. In nucleotides, the CDR3 is TGTGCCAGCAGGCTAGCGGGACCTTACGAGCAGTACTTC. This sequence encodes CASRLAGPYEQYF.

Within the sample, this clonotype is medium-sized. V gene TRBV19 combines with J gene TRBJ2-7; TRBD1 or TRBD2 may be the D gene (5 bases each). The V gene's germline CDR1 is LNHDA and CDR2 SQIVND (reference sequence). Trimming took off 4 bases at V and 1 base at J, with 11 bases between the two ends. CDR3 length equals 14 residues. The CDR3 protein is CASSNRDGSYEQYF. DNA of the CDR3: TGTGCCAGTAGTAACCGGGACGGATCCTACGAGCAGTACTTC.

This clonotype came up a few times. Given a much more abundant clone one base away, this may be a read error. The CDR3: CASSQNSASGNEQFF. The CDR3 nucleotides read TGTGCCAGCAGCCAAAATTCCGCTAGCGGTAATGAGCAGTTCTTC. The rearrangement joins TRBV4-2 to TRBJ2-1, with 7 bases matching TRBD2. CDR1 and CDR2 from the germline V gene are LGHNA and YNFKEQ. The CDR3 sequence is 15 residues long. The junction had 8 bases not matched to a gene; V was cut back by 2 bases and J by 7 bases.

The V gene is TRBV15, the J gene TRBJ2-3; D possibly uses TRBD1 or TRBD2 (5 bases each). Germline lookup yields CDR1 LNHNV and CDR2 YYDKDF (reference sequence). The CDR3 covers 14 residues. The V gene lost 4 bases and the J gene lost 5 bases, with 13 bases spanning the gap. In DNA, the CDR3 is TGTGCCACCAGCATTCCGAGGGACGGAGATACGCAGTATTTT. The encoded protein is CATSIPRDGDTQYF.

This clonotype appeared many times. The chain employs TRBV12-3 or TRBV12-4 and TRBJ2-7; no definite D call. CDR3 size: 12 residues. Trimming took 1 base from V and 3 from J, leaving 4 bases between them. CDR3 nucleotides: TGTGCCAGCAGTTTAGACAGCTACGAGCAGTACTTC. Translating it yields CASSLDSYEQYF.

Concerning this clonotype itself: This clone may be a read error of a much larger clone one base away. This chain uses TRBV28 with TRBJ1-3; no clear D. Per the germline V gene, CDR1 is MDHEN and CDR2 is SYDVKM. The CDR3 totals 16 residues. The CDR3 protein is CASRSLTRFSGITIYF. Written as DNA, the CDR3 is TGTGCCAGCCGTTCGCTCACGCGGTTCTCTGGAATCACCATATATTTT.

The J gene is TRBJ1-6, the V gene TRBV2; D is unresolved. The V end lost 8 bases, the J end lost 0 bases, and 11 bases lay between the germline ends. The germline CDR1 and CDR2 sequences are SNHLY and FYNNEI. The CDR3 totals 15 residues. CDR3 in amino acids: CASEDGSSYNSPLHF. The CDR3 bases are TGTGCCAGCGAGGACGGGAGCTCCTATAATTCACCCCTCCACTTT.

This clonotype is termed medium-sized. The genes are TRBV6-5 and TRBJ1-2, with D hard to call. The ends were cut back, 0 bases at V and 2 bases at J, with 10 bases in the middle. The CDR3 contains 15 residues. CDR1 and CDR2 (germline): MNHEY, SVGAGI. The CDR3 protein is CASSYSKGSNYGYTF. CDR3 nucleotide sequence: TGTGCCAGCAGTTACTCGAAAGGTTCCAACTATGGCTACACCTTC.

The CDR3 region is CASSEARYEQYF. CDR3 DNA sequence: TGTGCCAGCAGTGAGGCCCGCTACGAGCAGTACTTC. The rearrangement uses TRBV2 and TRBJ2-7, with D unresolved. There are 12 residues in the CDR3. Trimming took 3 bases from V and 3 from J, leaving 6 bases between them. Per germline, CDR1 SNHLY and CDR2 FYNNEI.

This clonotype was seen repeatedly, ten times or more. The CDR3 spells CASSYSGTENEKLFF. CDR3 coding DNA: TGTGCCAGCAGTTACTCCGGGACCGAGAATGAAAAACTGTTTTTT. This sequence joins TRBV6-5 and TRBJ1-4; a possible D gene is TRBD1 (5 bases). Germline values: CDR1 MNHEY, CDR2 SVGAGI. Trimming shortened V by 0 bases and J by 5 bases, and 10 bases separated the two germline ends. There are 15 residues in the CDR3.

This clonotype appeared many times. V is TRBV7-2 and J is TRBJ1-4; D is possibly TRBD1 (5 bases). This CDR3 has 17 residues. From germline, CDR1 is SGHTA and CDR2 FQGNSA. Trimming removed 7 bases from V and 0 bases from J, with 18 bases in between. CDR3 amino acids: CASTLRGSLATNEKLFF. CDR3 bases: TGTGCCAGCACCTTGAGGGGCTCCTTGGCAACTAATGAAAAACTGTTTTTT.

This clonotype is medium-sized within its sample. The rearrangement joins TRBV6-1 to TRBJ2-7, with 8 bases matching TRBD2. Germline loops: CDR1 MNHNS, CDR2 SASEGT. V shed 3 bases, J shed 2 bases, and the junction held 3 bases outside the gene matches. The CDR3 loop spans 14 amino acids. The CDR3: CASSERGRTYEQYF. In DNA, the CDR3 is TGTGCCAGCAGTGAGCGCGGGAGGACCTACGAGCAGTACTTC.

There are many counts of this clonotype. J is TRBJ1-4 and V is TRBV28; maybe TRBD1 (6 bases). The CDR3 is 15 amino acids. Germline-derived CDR1 and CDR2 are MDHEN and SYDVKM. V dropped 6 bases and J dropped 5 bases, with 16 bases sitting between them. For the CDR3, the DNA is TGTGCCAGCAGCCCACCTACAGGGCCAAATGAAAAACTGTTTTTT. Translated: CASSPPTGPNEKLFF.